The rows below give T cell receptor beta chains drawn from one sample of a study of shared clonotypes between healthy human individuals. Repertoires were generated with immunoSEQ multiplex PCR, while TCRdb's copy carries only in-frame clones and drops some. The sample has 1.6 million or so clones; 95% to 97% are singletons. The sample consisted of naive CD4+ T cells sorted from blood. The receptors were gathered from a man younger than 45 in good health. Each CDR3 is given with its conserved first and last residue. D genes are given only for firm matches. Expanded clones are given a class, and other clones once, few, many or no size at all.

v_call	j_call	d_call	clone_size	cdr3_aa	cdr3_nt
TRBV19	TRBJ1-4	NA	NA	CASSIIQAGNEKLFF	TGTGCCAGTAGTATTATCCAGGCGGGTAATGAAAAACTGTTTTTT
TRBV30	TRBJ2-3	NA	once	CAWRKGSTDTQYF	TGTGCCTGGAGAAAAGGGAGCACAGATACGCAGTATTTT
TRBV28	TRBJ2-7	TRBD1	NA	CASRNGGQEDYEQYF	TGTGCCAGCAGAAACGGGGGACAGGAGGACTACGAGCAGTACTTC
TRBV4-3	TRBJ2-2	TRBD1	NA	CASSRVGTANTGELFF	TGCGCCAGCAGCCGGGTCGGGACAGCGAACACCGGGGAGCTGTTTTTT
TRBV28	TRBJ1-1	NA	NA	CASSFGPMGRGNTEAFF	TGTGCCAGCAGTTTCGGCCCGATGGGACGTGGGAACACTGAAGCTTTCTTT
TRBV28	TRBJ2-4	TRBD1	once	CASSGQGTVAKNIQYF	TGTGCCAGCAGCGGACAGGGAACGGTAGCCAAAAACATTCAGTACTTC
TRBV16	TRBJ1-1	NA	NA	CASSQAGTTENTEAFF	TGTGCCAGCAGCCAGGCTGGAACGACAGAGAACACTGAAGCTTTCTTT
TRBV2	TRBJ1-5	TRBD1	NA	CASSPGTGTYQPQHF	TGTGCCAGCAGCCCCGGGACAGGGACGTATCAGCCCCAGCATTTT
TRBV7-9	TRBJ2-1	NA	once	CASSLGVAWNEQFF	TGTGCCAGCAGCTTAGGGGTAGCCTGGAATGAGCAGTTCTTC
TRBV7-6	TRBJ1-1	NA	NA	CASSPHVAEAFF	TGTGCCAGCAGCCCACACGTCGCTGAAGCTTTCTTT
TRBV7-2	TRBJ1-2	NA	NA	CASSLLNGGYTF	TGTGCCAGCAGCTTACTGAATGGGGGCTACACCTTC
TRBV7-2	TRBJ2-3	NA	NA	CASSLVQGLRSAQYF	TGTGCCAGCAGCTTAGTTCAGGGCCTTCGCTCAGCGCAGTATTTT
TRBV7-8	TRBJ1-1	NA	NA	CASSVGTGNTEAFF	TGTGCCAGCAGCGTAGGGACGGGGAACACTGAAGCTTTCTTT
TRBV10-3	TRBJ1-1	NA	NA	CAISDRGKSEAFF	TGTGCCATCAGTGATCGGGGTAAGTCTGAAGCTTTCTTT
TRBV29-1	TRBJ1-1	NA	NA	CSGAGPGRREAFF	TGCAGCGGTGCCGGGCCTGGTAGGCGTGAAGCTTTCTTT
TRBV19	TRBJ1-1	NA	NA	CASSIIGAVNTEAFF	TGTGCCAGTAGTATAATCGGAGCGGTGAACACTGAAGCTTTCTTT
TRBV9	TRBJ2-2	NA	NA	CASSFESWGELFF	TGTGCCAGCAGCTTTGAGTCTTGGGGGGAGCTGTTTTTT
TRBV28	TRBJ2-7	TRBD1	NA	CASSFLGGQGSYEQYF	TGTGCCAGCAGTTTCTTGGGAGGACAGGGGTCCTACGAGCAGTACTTC
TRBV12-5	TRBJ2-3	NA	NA	CASGHTAPHTQYF	TGTGCTAGTGGCCACACTGCACCCCATACGCAGTATTTT
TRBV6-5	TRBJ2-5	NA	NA	CASKRLPQETQYF	TGTGCCAGCAAGCGACTACCTCAAGAGACCCAGTACTTC
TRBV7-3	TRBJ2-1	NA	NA	CASNVRWSSYNEQFF	TGTGCCAGCAACGTTCGGTGGAGCTCCTACAATGAGCAGTTCTTC
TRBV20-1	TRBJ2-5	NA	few	CSARVRETQYF	TGCAGTGCTAGAGTTCGAGAGACCCAGTACTTC
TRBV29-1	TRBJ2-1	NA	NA	CSVEKGSGVISYNEQFF	TGCAGCGTTGAAAAGGGGTCGGGAGTGATCTCCTACAATGAGCAGTTCTTC
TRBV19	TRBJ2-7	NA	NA	CASSMRRDRYYEQYF	TGTGCCAGTAGTATGCGCCGGGACCGCTACTACGAGCAGTACTTC
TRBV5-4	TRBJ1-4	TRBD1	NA	CASSVGQTAKNEKLFF	TGTGCCAGCAGCGTGGGACAGACAGCAAAGAATGAAAAACTGTTTTTT
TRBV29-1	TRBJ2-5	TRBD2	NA	CSARRYGLAVQETQYF	TGCAGCGCTAGAAGGTACGGACTAGCGGTTCAAGAGACCCAGTACTTC
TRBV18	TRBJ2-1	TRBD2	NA	CASSPPGLAGSHEQFF	TGTGCCAGCTCACCACCAGGACTAGCGGGATCACATGAGCAGTTCTTC
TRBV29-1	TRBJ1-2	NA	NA	CSVDFRDAENYGYTF	TGCAGCGTCGATTTTCGGGACGCCGAAAACTATGGCTACACCTTC
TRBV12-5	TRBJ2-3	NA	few	CASGLLTDTQYF	TGTGCTAGTGGTTTACTCACAGATACGCAGTATTTT
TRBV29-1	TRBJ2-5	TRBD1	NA	CSVGPGGQETQYF	TGCAGCGTTGGGCCAGGGGGTCAAGAGACCCAGTACTTC
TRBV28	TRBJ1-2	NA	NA	CASSPPYYGYTF	TGTGCCAGCAGTCCCCCCTACTATGGCTACACCTTC
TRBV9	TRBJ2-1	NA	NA	CASSAAGQSNNEQFF	TGTGCCAGCAGCGCGGCGGGACAGAGCAACAATGAGCAGTTCTTC
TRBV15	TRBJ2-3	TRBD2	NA	CATSRSGTSGSFGTDTQYF	TGTGCCACCAGCAGATCCGGGACTAGCGGGAGTTTTGGCACAGATACGCAGTATTTT
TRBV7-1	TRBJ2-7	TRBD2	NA	CASSSPTYDRNIVNSGRGSYEQYF	TGTGCCAGCAGCTCACCAACCTACGACAGAAACATTGTTAATAGCGGGAGAGGGTCCTACGAGCAGTACTTC
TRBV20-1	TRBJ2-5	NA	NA	CSAREGETQYF	TGCAGTGCTAGAGAGGGCGAGACCCAGTACTTC
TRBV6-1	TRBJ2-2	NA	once	CASSVASGTGELFF	TGTGCCAGCAGTGTAGCCTCGGGGACCGGGGAGCTGTTTTTT
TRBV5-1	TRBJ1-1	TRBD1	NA	CASSGQGTTEAFF	TGCGCCAGCAGTGGACAGGGGACCACTGAAGCTTTCTTT
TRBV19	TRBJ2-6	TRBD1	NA	CASSIVRQGGSGANVLTF	TGTGCCAGTAGTATAGTGAGACAGGGCGGCTCTGGGGCCAACGTCCTGACTTTC
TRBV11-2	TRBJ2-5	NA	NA	CASSPPGLPLGTQYF	TGTGCCAGCAGCCCCCCGGGACTCCCTTTGGGGACCCAGTACTTC
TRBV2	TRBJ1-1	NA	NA	CASGSKTDTEAFF	TGTGCCAGCGGCTCAAAAACGGATACTGAAGCTTTCTTT
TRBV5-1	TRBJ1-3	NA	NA	CASSLVPGSGNTIYF	TGCGCCAGCAGCTTGGTCCCAGGGTCAGGAAACACCATATATTTT
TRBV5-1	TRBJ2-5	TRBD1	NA	CASSHGTAIQETQYF	TGCGCCAGCAGCCACGGGACAGCGATACAAGAGACCCAGTACTTC
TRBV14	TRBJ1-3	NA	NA	CASRQGGSGNTIYF	TGTGCCAGCAGACAGGGAGGCTCTGGAAACACCATATATTTT